This TCR beta chain was sequenced for a study of cytomegalovirus exposure and HLA in healthy donors (dated by TCRdb to the late 2010s). Looking at the study overall: According to an earlier analysis of a few hundred of the donors, 150 million to 200 million T cells yielded over 90 million unique TCR beta sequences and around 280 Gb of sequence data. An early release covering approximately 600 HLA-typed donors comprised approximately 300 gigabases of sequencing data and 85 million or so unique TCR sequences. In the later analysis, no new phenotypic data were used to find candidate immune exposures; instead, reliance was placed on TCR beta sequences and their occurrence across donors. The number of typed donors differed by locus: about 620-640 for A, B, C, DRB1 and DQB1; 500 to 550 for DQA1; approximately 600 for DPA1; and around 450 for DPB1. The study combined high-throughput TCR immunosequencing, statistical association of individual TCRs with disease status, and machine learning to predict cytomegalovirus infection status. Donor age, sex, ethnicity and CMV serostatus were compiled together with the repertoire data. The study used immunosequencing to profile the T cell repertoires of approximately 690 subjects and linked those repertoires to cytomegalovirus serostatus. All discovery cohort repertoires had been generated on a single sequencing platform. A later genetic analysis used genome-wide SNP genotypes for about 60% of the 666 donors, treating that subset as a discovery cohort. Because of strong linkage in the cohort, a handful of DR-DQ haplotypes were treated as single units for association and clustering. Among the roughly 390 genotyped donors, about 85% belonged to the genetic ancestry cluster associated with self-reported Caucasian donors. To study patterns of TCR occurrence, a later analysis re-analyzed previously published TCR beta repertoires from under 750 donors and added high-resolution HLA genotyping. In addition to the first cohort of roughly 670 subjects, a separate validation cohort of 120 different subjects was used. The study was designed to test whether signatures of past pathogen exposure could be identified by cataloging public T cell receptors. Across 300 to 400 genotyped donors of the cohort, an average of about 250,000 unique TCR beta nucleotide sequences per donor were sequenced, and roughly 18% of those sequences were non-productive. HLA typing covered class I and class II loci at four-digit resolution. An earlier analysis of 587 of the donors used high-throughput TCR beta sequencing to judge whether each TCR beta V gene segment behaved as functional or pseudogenic.

Library preparation was by the immunoSEQ multiplex PCR assay. For the multiplex PCR, a mixture combining 60 forward primers for TCR Vbeta segments and 13 reverse primers for TCR Jbeta segments was used. The CDR3 region of rearranged TCR beta genes was amplified from genomic DNA with a multiplex PCR assay. Amplified TCR beta libraries were sequenced as 87-base-pair reads on the Illumina HiSeq System. Regarding the original processing steps: Across the roughly 600 repertoires, a later analysis counted approximately 75 million unique TCR beta chains, about 10 million of which were shared by at least two donors. Raw reads were error-corrected and collapsed into unique sequences with a nearest-neighbor algorithm that merged closely related sequences to remove PCR and sequencing errors. To assign V, D and J gene segments, CDR3 sequences were aligned to IMGT reference sequences. For a sequence to be retained, a match of at least six nucleotides was required to both a V gene segment and a J gene segment. A rearrangement counted as productive if the CDR3 had no stop codons and remained in frame with V and J, and every other rearrangement counted as non-productive. Following IMGT convention, CDR3 was defined as the stretch from the second conserved V-encoded cysteine to the conserved J-encoded phenylalanine. The earlier analysis of about 610 of the donors excluded sequences that lacked an unambiguous match to a single V gene segment. An earlier analysis of 500 to 600 of the donors classified V segments as functional when productive rearrangements were above 56.7% and as segregating when the standard deviation between donors was above 5%. A statistical classification framework was built to diagnose cytomegalovirus status from the catalog of TCR beta chain sequences. V and J gene assignment, in a later analysis, came from comparing TCR nucleotide sequences with IMGT/GENE-DB human TR gene sequences. A later analysis assigned CDR3 sequences and most-parsimonious VDJ recombination scenarios with the TCRdist pipeline. A later analysis defined each TCR beta chain by its CDR3 amino acid sequence plus V-gene family, and excluded reads lacking a unique V-gene family. In a later analysis, 450 to 600 highly shared, low-generation-probability nucleotide sequences were removed to address suspected cross-contamination and a sequencing artifact. In a later analysis, a clonal expansion index was calculated for each public chain from normalized within-repertoire ranks of inferred template counts. In a later analysis, generation probabilities were computed with a VDJ recombination model fitted to out-of-frame rearrangements, and the resulting probabilities were checked against IGoR. In a later analysis, hypergeometric tests were used to score TCR-TCR, TCR-HLA and TCR-CMV co-occurrence, with a repertoire-size bias correction applied to TCR pairs. False discovery rates were estimated in a later analysis by permuting HLA or CMV assignments 20 times. In a later analysis, co-occurring TCRs were grouped using DBSCAN, and TCRdist sequence similarity was added for clustering within HLA-allele-positive subsets. Co-occurrence clustering excluded repertoires with fewer than 30,000 or more than 120,000 public chains, plus five with anomalous nucleotide sharing. TCRdb provides this immuneACCESS table in a form limited to in-frame rearrangements. Some clones are lacking; in checked studies, under half of them reflect an unresolved V gene, and why the rest are absent is not known. Clone size and V and J calls were adopted from that table, with D and trimming inferred from the DNA. This sample gives around 170,000 clones in total; around three quarters of them show up just once. In total, the top ten clones hold more than 5% of the sample.

Concerning this clone itself: Its target antigen remains unknown. No base-level quality is on record; no much larger clone is a single base apart.

The CDR3 covers 12 residues, taking in both the cysteine and the phenylalanine. Here the CDR3 DNA is all that survives: 36 bases in frame from base 1. CDR1 and CDR2 were assigned from the germline V gene (reference sequence) as GTSNPN and SVGIG. Trimmed from V: 8 bases; trimmed from J: 0 bases; junction bases lacking a gene match: 4. Broad study findings and their caveats: The cohort was sequenced for TCR beta chains only, and without alpha or paired-chain data the features that could be detected were limited. According to a later analysis, TCR association rates differed among HLA loci, with DRB1 alleles showing the most associated TCRs and HLA-C alleles showing the fewest. A later analysis found that most CMV-associated TCR beta chains appeared HLA-restricted, with HLA associations seemingly driven largely by CMV exposure. In a later genetic analysis, a missense DCLRE1C variant was associated with V-gene and J-gene trimming of TCR beta chains, and the association was replicated in an independent cohort. Most TCR sequences were observed very rarely across donors, whereas some public TCRs were present in many individuals. According to a later genetic analysis, donors in an Asian-associated ancestry cluster had fewer N-insertions in productive TCRs than the approximately 630-donor mean. In a later analysis, HLA-associated TCR beta chains were found to be more clonally expanded and to have lower generation probabilities than equally common non-associated chains. An earlier analysis of approximately 540 of the donors showed that most TCR beta V segments appeared in productive rearrangements either about 87% or about 30% of the time, which broadly matched IMGT annotations. Correlated functional status among segregating V segments might reflect linkage disequilibrium, but an unknown experimental factor could not be ruled out. The classifier was reported to diagnose cytomegalovirus status with high specificity and sensitivity in both the original and validation cohorts. Some IMGT-functional V segments, including TRBV6-2 and TRBV6-3, could not be distinguished by the 87-base-pair reads and were therefore excluded. A further reported finding was that TCR beta sequences accurately predicted the HLA-A and HLA-B alleles for most subjects in the first cohort. Because counts were too low, seventeen rarely observed V segments, including chromosome 9 orphons, were left out of the earlier analysis of a few hundred of the donors. The presence/absence analyses assumed that sequencing depth was roughly uniform across donors, and that assumption may not be true. The authors suggested that the approach could potentially be extended to other disease states and immunological phenotypes. Assigning TCR associations to individual alleles was difficult when HLA alleles, especially DR and DQ, strongly co-occurred. A later analysis reported that several top co-occurrence clusters appeared linked to parvovirus B19, influenza, CMV and Epstein-Barr virus. A few of the identified cytomegalovirus-associated TCR beta chains were confirmed in vitro to be specific for cytomegalovirus antigens. HLA typing was unavailable for some donors at each locus, so association tests used only the typed subset. For the cohort, immune exposure information was limited to CMV serostatus. A cluster of highly shared sequence variants was judged likely to represent a technical artifact of the sequencing pipeline. A later analysis associated roughly 17,000 TCR beta sequences with specific HLA alleles at a false discovery rate of 0.05. The study gave a list of 150 to 200 TCR beta chains associated with cytomegalovirus.

The cohort consisted of more than 650 healthy bone marrow donors. All cohort members were sampled while nominally healthy, although unrecorded immune exposures were likely present. The donor tested CMV seronegative and was one of the 352 seronegative cohort members. A peripheral blood sample was collected from each donor, and TCR beta sequencing was performed on peripheral blood mononuclear cells. The Qiagen DNeasy Blood Extraction Kit was used to extract genomic DNA from the blood cell samples. The sequenced sample was PBMCs. Here the chain combines TRBV30 and TRBJ2-7, and 7 junctional nucleotides match TRBD2. The source of this sequence is a man between 40 and 49 years old in good health and CMV-seronegative. The DNA is TGTGCCGCCCGGGAGGCCTCCTACGAGCAGTACTTC. Translated, it gives CAAREASYEQYF. Outside the CDR3, residues come from the reference TRBV30 and TRBJ2-7 proteins, so the full variable domain is: SQTIHQWPATLVQPVGSPLSLECTVEGTSNPNLYWYRQAAGRGLQLLFYSVGIGQISSEVPQNLSASRPQDRQFILSSKKLLLSDSGFYLCAAREASYEQYFGPGTRLTVT.